This T cell receptor beta chain derives from a study of T cell responses to AZD1222 COVID-19 vaccine. This table comes from immunoSEQ multiplex PCR, and its TCRdb copy is limited to in-frame clones, with some not included. The data contain some 130,000 clones, roughly 84% of them singletons. The CDR3 length is 13 residues. The germline gives CDR1 KGHDR, CDR2 SFDVKD. The ends lost 12 bases at V and 5 bases at J; junction bases unmatched: 10. The V and J genes are TRBV24-1 and TRBJ2-7; 9 positions agree with TRBD1. This specimen consisted of peripheral blood, obtained on day 0 of AZD1222 vaccination. This TCR derives from an adult in good health. CDR3 protein: CAAGTGGQDEQYF. The CDR3 DNA is TGTGCCGCGGGAACAGGGGGCCAAGACGAGCAGTACTTC.